This T cell receptor (beta chain) emerged from a study of somatic mutations in cytotoxic T cells in rheumatoid arthritis. The V segment lost 2 bases and the J segment 9 bases; nucleotides outside the gene matches: 7. Germline CDR1 SGHTA, CDR2 FQGTGA. CDR3 length: 15 residues. Study outcomes and limitations: Relative to age-matched healthy controls, rheumatoid arthritis patients did not differ significantly in CD8+ T-cell clonality.

Worth noting for this clone: Its antigen is as yet unknown.

Generated by immunoSEQ multiplex PCR, the TCRdb table keeps only in-frame clones and is missing some. In the table there are about 20,000 clones, around 86% of which are singletons. Sequenced input: CD8+ T cells sorted from blood. The chain joins TRBV7-3 to TRBJ2-1; 10 bases are shared with TRBD1. The source is an adult with rheumatoid arthritis. CDR3: CASSLGGQGPAEQFF. The CDR3 DNA is TGTGCCAGCAGCTTAGGGGGACAGGGGCCCGCTGAGCAGTTCTTC.